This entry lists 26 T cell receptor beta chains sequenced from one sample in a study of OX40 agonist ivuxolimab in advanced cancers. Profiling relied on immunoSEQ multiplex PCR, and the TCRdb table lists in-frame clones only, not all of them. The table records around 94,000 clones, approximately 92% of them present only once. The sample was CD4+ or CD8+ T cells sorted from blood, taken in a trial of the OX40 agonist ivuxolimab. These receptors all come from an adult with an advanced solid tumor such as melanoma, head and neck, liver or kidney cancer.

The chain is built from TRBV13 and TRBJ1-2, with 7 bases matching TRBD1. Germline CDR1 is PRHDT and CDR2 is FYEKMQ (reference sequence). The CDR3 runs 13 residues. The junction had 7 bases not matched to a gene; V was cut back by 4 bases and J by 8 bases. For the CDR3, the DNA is TGTGCCAGCAGCTCCCAAGGGGGCTGGGGCTACACCTTC. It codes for CASSSQGGWGYTF. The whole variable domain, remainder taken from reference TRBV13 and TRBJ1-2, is AAGVIQSPRHLIKEKRETATLKCYPIPRHDTVYWYQQGPGQDPQFLISFYEKMQSDKGSIPDRFSAQQFSDYHSELNMSSLELGDSALYFCASSSQGGWGYTFGSGTRLTVV.

CDR3 in DNA: TGTGCCAGCAGTTCGCCGGGCCAAGAGACCCAGTACTTC. Its translation: CASSSPGQETQYF. The chain has TRBV25-1 and TRBJ2-5; D gene uncertain. Germline values: CDR1 MGHDK, CDR2 SYGVNS. Trimming shortened V by 5 bases and J by 1 base, and 8 bases separated the two germline ends. This CDR3 is built from 13 residues.

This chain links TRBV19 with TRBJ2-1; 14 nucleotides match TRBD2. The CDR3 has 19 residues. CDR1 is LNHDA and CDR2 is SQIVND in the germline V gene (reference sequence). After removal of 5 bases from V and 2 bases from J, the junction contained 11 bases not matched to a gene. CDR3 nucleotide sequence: TGTGCCAGTAGTCAGGGACTAGCGGGAGTGGTTAAACCCTACAATGAGCAGTTCTTC. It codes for CASSQGLAGVVKPYNEQFF.

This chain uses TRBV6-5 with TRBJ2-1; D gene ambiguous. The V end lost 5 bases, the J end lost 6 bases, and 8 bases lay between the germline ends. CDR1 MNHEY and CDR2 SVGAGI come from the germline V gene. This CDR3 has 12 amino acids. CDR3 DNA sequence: TGTGCCAGCAGTCCCCCTGGCAATGAGCAGTTCTTC. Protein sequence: CASSPPGNEQFF.

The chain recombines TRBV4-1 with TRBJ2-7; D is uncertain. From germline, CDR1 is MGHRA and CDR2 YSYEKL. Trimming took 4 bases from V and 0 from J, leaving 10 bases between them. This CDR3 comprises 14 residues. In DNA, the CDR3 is TGCGCCAGCAGCCCCGGCAGGAGCTCCTACGAGCAGTACTTC. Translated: CASSPGRSSYEQYF.

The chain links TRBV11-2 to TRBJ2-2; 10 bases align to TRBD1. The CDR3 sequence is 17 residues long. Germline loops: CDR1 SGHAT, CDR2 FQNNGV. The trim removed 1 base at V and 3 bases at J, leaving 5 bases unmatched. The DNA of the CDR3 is TGTGCCAGCAGCTTAGGGAGGACAGGGGGGCACACCGGGGAGCTGTTTTTT. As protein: CASSLGRTGGHTGELFF. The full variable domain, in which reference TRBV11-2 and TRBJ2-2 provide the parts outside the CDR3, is EAGVAQSPRYKIIEKRQSVAFWCNPISGHATLYWYQQILGQGPKLLIQFQNNGVVDDSQLPKDRFSAERLKGVDSTLKIQPAKLEDSAVYLCASSLGRTGGHTGELFFGEGSRLTVL.

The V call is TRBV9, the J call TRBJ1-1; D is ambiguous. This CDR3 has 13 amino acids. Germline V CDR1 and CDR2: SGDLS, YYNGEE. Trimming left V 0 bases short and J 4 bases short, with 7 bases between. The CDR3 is CASSVGGPTEAFF. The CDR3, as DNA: TGTGCCAGCAGCGTAGGAGGGCCCACTGAAGCTTTCTTT.

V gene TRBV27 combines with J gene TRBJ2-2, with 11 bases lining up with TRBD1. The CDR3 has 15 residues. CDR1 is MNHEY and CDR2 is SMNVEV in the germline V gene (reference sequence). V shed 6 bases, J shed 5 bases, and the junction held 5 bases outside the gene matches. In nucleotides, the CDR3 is TGTGCCAGCAGATACGGGACAGGGGGAACCGGGGAGCTGTTTTTT. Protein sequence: CASRYGTGGTGELFF.

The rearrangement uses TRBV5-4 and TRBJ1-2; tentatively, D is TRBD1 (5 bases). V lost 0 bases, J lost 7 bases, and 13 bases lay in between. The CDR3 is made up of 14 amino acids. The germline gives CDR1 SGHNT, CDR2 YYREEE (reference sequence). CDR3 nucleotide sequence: TGTGCCAGCAGCTTGGAGAGCGCGGGGCTTGGCTACACCTTC. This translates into CASSLESAGLGYTF. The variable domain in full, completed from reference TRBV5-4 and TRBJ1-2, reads ETGVTQSPTHLIKTRGQQVTLRCSSQSGHNTVSWYQQALGQGPQFIFQYYREEENGRGNFPPRFSGLQFPNYSSELNVNALELDDSALYLCASSLESAGLGYTFGSGTRLTVV.

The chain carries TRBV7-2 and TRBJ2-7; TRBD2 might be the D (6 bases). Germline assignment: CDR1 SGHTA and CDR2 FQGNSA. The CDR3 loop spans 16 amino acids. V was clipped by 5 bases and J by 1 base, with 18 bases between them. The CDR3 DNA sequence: TGTGCCAGCAGCCCCCGTGGGGGACTTAGATCCTACGAGCAGTACTTC. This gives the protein CASSPRGGLRSYEQYF.

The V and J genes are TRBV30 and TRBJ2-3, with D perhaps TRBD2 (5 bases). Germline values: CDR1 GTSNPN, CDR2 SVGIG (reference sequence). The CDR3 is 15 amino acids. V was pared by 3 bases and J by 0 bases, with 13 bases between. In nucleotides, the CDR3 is TGTGCCTGGAGAACGGGGTTAACTAGCACAGATACGCAGTATTTT. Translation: CAWRTGLTSTDTQYF.

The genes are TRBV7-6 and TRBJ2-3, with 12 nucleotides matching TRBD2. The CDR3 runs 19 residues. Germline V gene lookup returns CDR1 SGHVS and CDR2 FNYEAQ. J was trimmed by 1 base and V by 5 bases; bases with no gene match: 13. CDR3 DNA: TGTGCCAGCAGCCCTGACGCCCCGGGACTAGCGGGCGGCACAGATACGCAGTATTTT. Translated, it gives CASSPDAPGLAGGTDTQYF.

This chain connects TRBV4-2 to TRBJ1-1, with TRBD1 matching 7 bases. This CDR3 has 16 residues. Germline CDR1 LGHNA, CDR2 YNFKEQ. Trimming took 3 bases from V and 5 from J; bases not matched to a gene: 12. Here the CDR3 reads CASSQSRDRVGTEAFF. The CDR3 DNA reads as TGTGCCAGCAGCCAGTCCCGTGACAGGGTTGGGACTGAAGCTTTCTTT.

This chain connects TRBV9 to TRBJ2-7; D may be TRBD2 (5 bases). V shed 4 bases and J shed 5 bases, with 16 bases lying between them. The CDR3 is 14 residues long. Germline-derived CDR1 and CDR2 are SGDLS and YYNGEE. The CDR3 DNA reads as TGTGCCAGCAGCACCCGGACTGACCAGGACGAGCAGTACTTC. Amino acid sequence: CASSTRTDQDEQYF.

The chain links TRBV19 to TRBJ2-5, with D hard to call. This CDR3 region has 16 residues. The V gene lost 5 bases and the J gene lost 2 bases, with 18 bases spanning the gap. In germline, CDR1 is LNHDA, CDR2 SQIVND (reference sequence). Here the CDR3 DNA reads TGTGCCAGTAGTCCCCAGACAAGGACCGGGCAAGAGACCCAGTACTTC. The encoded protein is CASSPQTRTGQETQYF.

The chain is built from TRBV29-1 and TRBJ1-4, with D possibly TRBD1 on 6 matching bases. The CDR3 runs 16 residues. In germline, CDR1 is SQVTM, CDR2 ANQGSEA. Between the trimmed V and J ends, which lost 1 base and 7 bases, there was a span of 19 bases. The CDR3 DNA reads TGCAGCGTTGAAGTTCAGGGGCCCGTCGCGGGTGAAAAACTGTTTTTT. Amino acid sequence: CSVEVQGPVAGEKLFF. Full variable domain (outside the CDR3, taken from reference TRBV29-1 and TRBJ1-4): SAVISQKPSRDICQRGTSLTIQCQVDSQVTMMFWYRQQPGQSLTLIATANQGSEATYESGFVIDKFPISRPNLTFSTLTVSNMSPEDSSIYLCSVEVQGPVAGEKLFFGSGTQLSVL.

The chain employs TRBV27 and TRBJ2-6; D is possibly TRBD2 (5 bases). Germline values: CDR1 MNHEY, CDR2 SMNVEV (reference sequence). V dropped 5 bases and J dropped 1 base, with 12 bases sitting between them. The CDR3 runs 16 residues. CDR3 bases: TGTGCCAGCAGTCACCCTGGGAGATCTGGGGCCAACGTCCTGACTTTC. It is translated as CASSHPGRSGANVLTF. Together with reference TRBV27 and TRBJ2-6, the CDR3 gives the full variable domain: EAQVTQNPRYLITVTGKKLTVTCSQNMNHEYMSWYRQDPGLGLRQIYYSMNVEVTDKGDVPEGYKVSRKEKRNFPLILESPSPNQTSLYFCASSHPGRSGANVLTFGAGSRLTVL.

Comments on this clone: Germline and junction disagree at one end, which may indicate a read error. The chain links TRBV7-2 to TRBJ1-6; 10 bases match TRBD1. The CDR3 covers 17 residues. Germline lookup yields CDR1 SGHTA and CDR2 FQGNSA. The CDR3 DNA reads TGCGCCAGCAGCCAAGTTAGCGGGACAGGGGCGAATTCACCCCTCCACTTT. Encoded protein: CASSQVSGTGANSPLHF.

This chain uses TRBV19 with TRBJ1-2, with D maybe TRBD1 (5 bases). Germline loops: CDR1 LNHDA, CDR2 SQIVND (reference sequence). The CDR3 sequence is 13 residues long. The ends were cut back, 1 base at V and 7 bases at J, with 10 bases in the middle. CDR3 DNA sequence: TGTGCCAGTAGTATAGGGGGCCTCAGTGGCTACACCTTC. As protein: CASSIGGLSGYTF.

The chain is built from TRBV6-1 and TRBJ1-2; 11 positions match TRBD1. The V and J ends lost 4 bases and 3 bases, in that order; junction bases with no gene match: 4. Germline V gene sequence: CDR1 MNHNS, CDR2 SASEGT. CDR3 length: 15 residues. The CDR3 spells CASSGRTGGDYGYTF. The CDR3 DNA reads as TGTGCCAGCAGTGGCAGGACAGGGGGCGACTATGGCTACACCTTC.

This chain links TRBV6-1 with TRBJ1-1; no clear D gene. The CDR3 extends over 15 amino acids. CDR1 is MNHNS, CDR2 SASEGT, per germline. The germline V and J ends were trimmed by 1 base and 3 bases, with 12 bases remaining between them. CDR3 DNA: TGTGCCAGCAGTGAAGTAACGGGGATTTACACTGAAGCTTTCTTT. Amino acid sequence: CASSEVTGIYTEAFF.

The chain's CDR3 is CASSALSNSNQPQHF. The CDR3 coding sequence is TGTGCCAGCAGTGCACTAAGTAATAGCAATCAGCCCCAGCATTTT. V gene TRBV2 combines with J gene TRBJ1-5; D unclear. V was trimmed by 4 bases and J by 0 bases, leaving 10 bases between them. Germline V gene data show CDR1 as SNHLY and CDR2 as FYNNEI. The CDR3 length is 15 residues.

This CDR3 reads CASSPLAGGHYNEQFF. The CDR3 nucleotides read TGTGCCAGCAGCCCACTAGCGGGGGGCCACTACAATGAGCAGTTCTTC. The rearrangement links TRBV9 to TRBJ2-1; 12 bases agree with TRBD2. This CDR3 has 16 residues. Germline CDR1 SGDLS, CDR2 YYNGEE. J gave up 3 bases and V 4 bases, and 5 bases lay outside the gene matches.

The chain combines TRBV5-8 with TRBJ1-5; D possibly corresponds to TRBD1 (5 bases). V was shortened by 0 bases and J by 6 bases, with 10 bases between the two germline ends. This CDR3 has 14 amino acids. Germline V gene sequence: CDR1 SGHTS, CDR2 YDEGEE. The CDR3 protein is CASSLVGEAQPQHF. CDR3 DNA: TGTGCCAGCAGCTTGGTGGGGGAGGCTCAGCCCCAGCATTTT. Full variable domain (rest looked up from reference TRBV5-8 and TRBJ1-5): EAGVTQSPTHLIKTRGQQATLRCSPISGHTSVYWYQQALGLGLQFLLWYDEGEERNRGNFPPRFSGRQFPNYSSELNVNALELEDSALYLCASSLVGEAQPQHFGDGTRLSIL.

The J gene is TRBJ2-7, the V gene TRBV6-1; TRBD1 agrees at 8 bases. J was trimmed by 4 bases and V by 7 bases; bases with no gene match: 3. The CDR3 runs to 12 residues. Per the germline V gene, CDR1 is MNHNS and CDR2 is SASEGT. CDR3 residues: CASKDRGYEQYF. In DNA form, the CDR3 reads TGTGCCAGCAAAGACAGGGGATACGAGCAGTACTTC.

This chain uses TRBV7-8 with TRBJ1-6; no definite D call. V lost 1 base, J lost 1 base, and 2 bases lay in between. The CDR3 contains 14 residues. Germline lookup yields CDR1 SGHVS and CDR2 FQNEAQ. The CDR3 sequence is CASSLGSYNSPLHF. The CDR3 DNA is TGTGCCAGCAGCTTAGGGTCCTATAATTCACCCCTCCACTTT.